This TCR beta chain comes out of a study of blood T cell repertoires in COVID-19. Study-wide background: In each case, the material was cDNA or gDNA derived from T cells, B-cell-depleted T cells, or PBMCs.

V was shortened by 6 bases and J by 0 bases, with 12 bases between the two germline ends. Germline CDR1 and CDR2: LNHDA and SQIVND (reference sequence). This CDR3 has 14 amino acids. A few counts support this clone. Produced via immunoSEQ multiplex PCR; TCRdb's table is partial and in-frame only. This sample has 200,000 to 300,000 clones, with roughly 86% found just once. Sample: PBMCs or T cells enriched from blood (not recorded which). This chain uses TRBV19 with TRBJ2-7, with D perhaps TRBD1 (6 bases). The sequence was obtained from a woman aged 18-29 years who had recovered from COVID-19. As DNA, the CDR3 is TGTGCCAGTAGCTTTGGACAGAGCTCCTACGAGCAGTACTTC. As protein: CASSFGQSSYEQYF.